The T cell receptor beta chain under discussion was sequenced for a study of human thymus T cells. With V trimmed by 4 bases and J by 0 bases, 4 bases remained unmatched. The CDR3 sequence is 15 residues long. Germline-derived CDR1 and CDR2 are SEHNR and FQNEAQ (reference sequence). Here immunoSEQ multiplex PCR was the method, and the copy in TCRdb shows in-frame clones only, minus some. Counted here are roughly 86,000 clones, roughly 96% occurring once; the ten biggest clones make up roughly 0.03%. In corrective heart surgery, resections were taken, and these provided the thymus tissue. The V and J genes are TRBV7-9 and TRBJ1-1; 8 nucleotides match TRBD1. The sequence was collected from a boy younger than two with a congenital heart defect but otherwise immunologically healthy. The material sequenced was thymus tissue. The CDR3 is CASSSRGRVNTEAFF. Written as DNA, the CDR3 is TGTGCCAGCAGCTCCAGGGGGCGGGTGAACACTGAAGCTTTCTTT.